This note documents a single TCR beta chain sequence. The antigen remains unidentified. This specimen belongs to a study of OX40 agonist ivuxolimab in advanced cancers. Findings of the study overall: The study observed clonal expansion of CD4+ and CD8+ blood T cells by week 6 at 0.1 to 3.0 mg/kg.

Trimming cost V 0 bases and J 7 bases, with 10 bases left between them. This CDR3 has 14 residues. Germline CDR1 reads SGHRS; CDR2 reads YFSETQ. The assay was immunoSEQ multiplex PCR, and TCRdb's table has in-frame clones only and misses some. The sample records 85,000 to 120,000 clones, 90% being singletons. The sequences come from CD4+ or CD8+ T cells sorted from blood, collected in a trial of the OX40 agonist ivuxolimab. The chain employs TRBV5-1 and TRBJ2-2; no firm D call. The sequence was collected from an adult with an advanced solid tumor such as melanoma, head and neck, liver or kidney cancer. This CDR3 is CASSLARADGELFF. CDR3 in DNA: TGCGCCAGCAGCTTGGCCCGTGCGGACGGGGAGCTGTTTTTT.